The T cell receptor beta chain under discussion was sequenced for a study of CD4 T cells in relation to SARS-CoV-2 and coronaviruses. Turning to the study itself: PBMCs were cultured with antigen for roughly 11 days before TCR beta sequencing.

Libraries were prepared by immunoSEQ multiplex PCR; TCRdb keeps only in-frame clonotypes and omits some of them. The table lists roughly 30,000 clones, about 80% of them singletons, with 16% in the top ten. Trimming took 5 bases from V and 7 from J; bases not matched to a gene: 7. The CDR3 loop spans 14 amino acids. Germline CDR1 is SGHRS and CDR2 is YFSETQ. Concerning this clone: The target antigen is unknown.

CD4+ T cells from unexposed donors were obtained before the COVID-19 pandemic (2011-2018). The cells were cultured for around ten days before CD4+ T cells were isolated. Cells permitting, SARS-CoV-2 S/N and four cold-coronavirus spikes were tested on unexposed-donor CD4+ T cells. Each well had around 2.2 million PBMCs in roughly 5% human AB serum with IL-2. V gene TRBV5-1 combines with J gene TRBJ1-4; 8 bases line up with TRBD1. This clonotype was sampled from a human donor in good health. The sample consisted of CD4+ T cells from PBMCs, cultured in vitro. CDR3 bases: TGCGCCAGCAGTCTGACAGGGGCAGCTGAAAAACTGTTTTTT. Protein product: CASSLTGAAEKLFF. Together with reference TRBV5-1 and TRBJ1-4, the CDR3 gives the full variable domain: KAGVTQTPRYLIKTRGQQVTLSCSPISGHRSVSWYQQTPGQGLQFLFEYFSETQRNKGNFPGRFSGRQFSNSRSEMNVSTLELGDSALYLCASSLTGAAEKLFFGSGTQLSVL.